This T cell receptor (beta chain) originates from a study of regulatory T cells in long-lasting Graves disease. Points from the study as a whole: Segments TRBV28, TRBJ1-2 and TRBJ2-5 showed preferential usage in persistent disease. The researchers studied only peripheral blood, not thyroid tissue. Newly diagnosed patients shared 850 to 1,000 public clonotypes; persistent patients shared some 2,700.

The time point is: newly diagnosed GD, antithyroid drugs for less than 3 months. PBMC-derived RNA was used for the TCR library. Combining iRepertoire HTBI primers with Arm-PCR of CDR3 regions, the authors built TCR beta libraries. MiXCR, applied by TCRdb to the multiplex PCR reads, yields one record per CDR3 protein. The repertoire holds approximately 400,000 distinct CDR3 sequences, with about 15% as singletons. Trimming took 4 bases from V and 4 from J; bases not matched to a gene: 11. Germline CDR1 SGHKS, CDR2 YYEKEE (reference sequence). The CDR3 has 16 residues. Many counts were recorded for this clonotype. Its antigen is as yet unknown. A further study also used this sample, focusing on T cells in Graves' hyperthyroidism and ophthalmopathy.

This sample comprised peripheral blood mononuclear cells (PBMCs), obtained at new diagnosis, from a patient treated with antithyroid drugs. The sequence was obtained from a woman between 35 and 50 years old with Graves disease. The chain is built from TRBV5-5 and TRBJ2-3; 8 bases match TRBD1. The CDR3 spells CASSLRPAQGADTQYF. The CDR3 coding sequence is TGTGCCAGCAGCCTGAGGCCCGCACAGGGGGCAGATACGCAGTATTTT.